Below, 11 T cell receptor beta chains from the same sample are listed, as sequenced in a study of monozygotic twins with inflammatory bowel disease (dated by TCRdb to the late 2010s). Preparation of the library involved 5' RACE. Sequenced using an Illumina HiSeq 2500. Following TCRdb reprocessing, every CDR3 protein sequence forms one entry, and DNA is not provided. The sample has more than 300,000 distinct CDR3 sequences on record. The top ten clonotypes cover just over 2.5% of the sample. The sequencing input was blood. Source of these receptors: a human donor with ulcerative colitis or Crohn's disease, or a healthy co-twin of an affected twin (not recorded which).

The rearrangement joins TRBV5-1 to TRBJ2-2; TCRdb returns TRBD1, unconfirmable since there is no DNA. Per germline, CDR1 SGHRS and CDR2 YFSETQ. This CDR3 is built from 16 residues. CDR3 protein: CASSSGQGATTGELFF. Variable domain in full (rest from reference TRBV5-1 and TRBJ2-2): KAGVTQTPRYLIKTRGQQVTLSCSPISGHRSVSWYQQTPGQGLQFLFEYFSETQRNKGNFPGRFSGRQFSNSRSEMNVSTLELGDSALYLCASSSGQGATTGELFFGEGSRLTVL.

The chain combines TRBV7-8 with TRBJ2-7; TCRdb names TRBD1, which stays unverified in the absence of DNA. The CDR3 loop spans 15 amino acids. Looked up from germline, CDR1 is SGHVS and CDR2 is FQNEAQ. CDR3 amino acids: CASSLGQGATYEQYF.

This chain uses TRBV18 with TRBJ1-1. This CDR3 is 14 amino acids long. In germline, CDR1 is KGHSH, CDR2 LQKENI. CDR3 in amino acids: CASSPLQRDTEAFF.

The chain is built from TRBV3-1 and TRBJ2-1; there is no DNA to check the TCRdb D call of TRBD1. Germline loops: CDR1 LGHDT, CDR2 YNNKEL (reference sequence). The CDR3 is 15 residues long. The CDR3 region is CASSRRGQSYNEQFF.

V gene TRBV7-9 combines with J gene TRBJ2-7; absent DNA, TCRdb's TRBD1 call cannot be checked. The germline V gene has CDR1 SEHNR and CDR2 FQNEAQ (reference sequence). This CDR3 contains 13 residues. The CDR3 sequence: CASGPGHLSEQYF.

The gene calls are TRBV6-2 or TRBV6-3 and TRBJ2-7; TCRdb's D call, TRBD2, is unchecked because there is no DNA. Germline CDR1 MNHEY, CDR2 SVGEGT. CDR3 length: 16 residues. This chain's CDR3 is CASSYVRSQGSYEQYF.

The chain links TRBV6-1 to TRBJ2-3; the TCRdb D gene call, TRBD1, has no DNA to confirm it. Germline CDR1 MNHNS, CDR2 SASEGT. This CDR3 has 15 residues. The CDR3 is CASSLGGPGTDTQYF.

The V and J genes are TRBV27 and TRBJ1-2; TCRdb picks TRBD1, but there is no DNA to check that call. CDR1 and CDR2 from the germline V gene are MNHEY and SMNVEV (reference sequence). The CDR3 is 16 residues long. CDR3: CASSPGEGRTLYGYTF.

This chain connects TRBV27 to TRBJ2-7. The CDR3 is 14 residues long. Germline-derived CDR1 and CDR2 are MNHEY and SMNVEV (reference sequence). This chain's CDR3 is CASSLSRNPYEQYF.

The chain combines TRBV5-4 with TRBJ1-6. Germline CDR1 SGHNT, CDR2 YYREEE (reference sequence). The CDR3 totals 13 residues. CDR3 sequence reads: CASSLLENSPLHF. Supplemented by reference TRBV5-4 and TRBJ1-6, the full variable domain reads ETGVTQSPTHLIKTRGQQVTLRCSSQSGHNTVSWYQQALGQGPQFIFQYYREEENGRGNFPPRFSGLQFPNYSSELNVNALELDDSALYLCASSLLENSPLHFGNGTRLTVT.

CDR3 loop: CASSFGDRGLFQPQHF. The rearrangement links TRBV7-9 to TRBJ1-5; lacking DNA, the TRBD1 call made by TCRdb goes unchecked. The CDR3 runs 16 residues. Germline V gene lookup returns CDR1 SEHNR and CDR2 FQNEAQ (reference sequence).